The entry below describes one T cell receptor beta chain. Antigen: not known. The sample is drawn from a study of human T cells and chemical hapten exposure. About the research overall: Cases of alopecia areata, totalis or universalis occurred in a predominantly female patient group.

Time point of the sample: patch test 3, about 24 weeks after DPC sensitization. The treatment denotes: therapeutic diphenylcyclopropenone sensitization with weekly scalp DPC. The study extracted total RNA from unfractionated whole blood. The study drew its donors from alopecia patients who were 18 to 70 years old and suitable for DPC. Trimming pared 6 bases from V and 3 bases from J, leaving 11 bases between. In germline, CDR1 is WNHNN, CDR2 SYGVQD (reference sequence). The CDR3 runs to 14 residues. Within the library, unique molecular identifiers were attached to each individual cDNA molecule. TCRdb re-derived calls from the RACE reads in MiXCR, one entry per CDR3 protein. The sample contains 30,000 to 50,000 distinct CDR3 sequences, approximately 11% of which appear only once. General observations from the study: Relative to control repertoires, expanded TCRs gave rise to significantly more large CDR3 similarity clusters.

The chain couples TRBV10-1 to TRBJ2-2, with D uncertain. This specimen was whole blood, taken in connection with sensitization to the hapten diphenylcyclopropenone (DPC). This receptor was taken from a woman in her 40s with alopecia areata. Some clones in this sample may be carry-over from other donors' samples. The CDR3 reads CASSRETDTGELFF. The CDR3 DNA is TGCGCCAGCAGCCGAGAAACTGACACCGGGGAGCTGTTTTTT.